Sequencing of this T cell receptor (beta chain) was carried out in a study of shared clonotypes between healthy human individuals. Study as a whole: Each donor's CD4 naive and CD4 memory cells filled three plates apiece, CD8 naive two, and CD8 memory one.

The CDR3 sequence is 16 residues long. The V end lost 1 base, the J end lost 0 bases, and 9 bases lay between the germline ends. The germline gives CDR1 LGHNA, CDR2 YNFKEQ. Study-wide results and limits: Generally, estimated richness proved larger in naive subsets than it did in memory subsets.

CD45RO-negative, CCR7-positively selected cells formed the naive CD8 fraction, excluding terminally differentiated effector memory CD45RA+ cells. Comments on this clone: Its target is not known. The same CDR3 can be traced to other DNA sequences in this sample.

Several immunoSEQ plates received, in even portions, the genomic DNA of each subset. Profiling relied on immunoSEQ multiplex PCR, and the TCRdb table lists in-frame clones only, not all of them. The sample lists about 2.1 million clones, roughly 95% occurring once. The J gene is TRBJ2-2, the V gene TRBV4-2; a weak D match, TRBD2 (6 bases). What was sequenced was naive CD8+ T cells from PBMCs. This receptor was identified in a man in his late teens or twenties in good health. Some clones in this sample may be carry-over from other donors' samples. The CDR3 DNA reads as TGTGCCAGCAGCCAAGGGGGACTCCCGAACACCGGGGAGCTGTTTTTT. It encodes CASSQGGLPNTGELFF.